This T cell receptor (beta chain) was profiled in a study of multiple sclerosis patients with progressive multifocal leukoencephalopathy. Study conclusions and caveats: Preferential TRBV-TRBJ pairings or common gene usage were not detected at PML. Findings may reflect JC virus infection or just general immunocompromise.

As to time point: before natalizumab initiation. The CDR3 runs to 16 residues. V shed 0 bases and J shed 1 base, with 10 bases lying between them. CDR1 is LNHNV and CDR2 is YYDKDF in the germline V gene (reference sequence). Of note for this clone: What it binds is not known.

Only in-frame clones appear in the TCRdb table, and some are missing; sequencing was by immunoSEQ multiplex PCR. The table lists 25,000 to 35,000 clones, approximately 90% of them singletons, with 0.9% to 1.2% in the top ten. The chain carries TRBV15 and TRBJ1-5; D is undetermined. The sample consisted of PBMCs. This clonotype was obtained from a human donor with multiple sclerosis. The CDR3 loop reads CATSRDDRASNQPQHF. CDR3 coding DNA: TGTGCCACCAGCAGAGATGATCGTGCGAGCAATCAGCCCCAGCATTTT. Looking up the rest from reference TRBV15 and TRBJ1-5 gives the full variable domain: DAMVIQNPRYQVTQFGKPVTLSCSQTLNHNVMYWYQQKSSQAPKLLFHYYDKDFNNEADTPDNFQSRRPNTSFCFLDIRSPGLGDTAMYLCATSRDDRASNQPQHFGDGTRLSIL.